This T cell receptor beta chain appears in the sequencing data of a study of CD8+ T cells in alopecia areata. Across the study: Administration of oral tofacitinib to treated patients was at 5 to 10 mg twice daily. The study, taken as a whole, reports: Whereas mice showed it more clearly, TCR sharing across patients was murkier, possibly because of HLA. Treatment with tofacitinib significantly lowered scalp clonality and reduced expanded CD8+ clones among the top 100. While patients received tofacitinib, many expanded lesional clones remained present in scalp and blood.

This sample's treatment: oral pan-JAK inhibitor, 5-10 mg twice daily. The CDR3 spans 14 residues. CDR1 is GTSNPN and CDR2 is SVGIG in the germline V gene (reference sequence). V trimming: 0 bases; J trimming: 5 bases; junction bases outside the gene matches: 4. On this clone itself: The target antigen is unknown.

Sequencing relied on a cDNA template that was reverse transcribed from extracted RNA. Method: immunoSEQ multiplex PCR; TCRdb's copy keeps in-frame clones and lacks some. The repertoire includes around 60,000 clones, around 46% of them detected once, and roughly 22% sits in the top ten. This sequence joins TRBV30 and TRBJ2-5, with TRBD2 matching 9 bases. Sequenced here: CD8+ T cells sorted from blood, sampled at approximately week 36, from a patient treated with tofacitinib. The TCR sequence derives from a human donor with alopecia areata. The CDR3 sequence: CAWSVPAGGETQYF. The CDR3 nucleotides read TGTGCCTGGAGTGTTCCGGCGGGAGGGGAGACCCAGTACTTC.